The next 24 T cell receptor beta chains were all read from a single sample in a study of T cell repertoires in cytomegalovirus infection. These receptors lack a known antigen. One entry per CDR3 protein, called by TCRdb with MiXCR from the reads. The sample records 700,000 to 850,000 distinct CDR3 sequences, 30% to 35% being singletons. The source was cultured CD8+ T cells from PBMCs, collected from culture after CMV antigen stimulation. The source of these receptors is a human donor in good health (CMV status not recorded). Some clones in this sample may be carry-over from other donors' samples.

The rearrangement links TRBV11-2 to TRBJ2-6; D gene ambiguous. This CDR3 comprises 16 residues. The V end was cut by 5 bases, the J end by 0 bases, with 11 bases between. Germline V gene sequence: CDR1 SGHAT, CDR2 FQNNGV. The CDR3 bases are TGTGCCAGCAGCCAGATAGAGCCCTCTGGGGCCAACGTCCTGACTTTC. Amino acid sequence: CASSQIEPSGANVLTF.

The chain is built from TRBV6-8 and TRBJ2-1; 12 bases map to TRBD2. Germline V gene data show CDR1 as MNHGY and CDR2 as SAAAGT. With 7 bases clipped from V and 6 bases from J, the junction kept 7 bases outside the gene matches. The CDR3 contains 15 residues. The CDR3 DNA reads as TGTGCCAGCAAAGGGGAGACTAGCGGGGGCAATGAGCAGTTCTTC. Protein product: CASKGETSGGNEQFF.

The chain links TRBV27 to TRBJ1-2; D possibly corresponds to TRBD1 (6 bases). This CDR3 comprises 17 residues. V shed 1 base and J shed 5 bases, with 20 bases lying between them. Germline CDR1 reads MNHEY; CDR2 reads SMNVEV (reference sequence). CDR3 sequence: CASSLLPARDKIYGYTF. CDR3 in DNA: TGTGCCAGCAGTTTATTGCCAGCCAGGGACAAAATTTATGGCTACACCTTC.

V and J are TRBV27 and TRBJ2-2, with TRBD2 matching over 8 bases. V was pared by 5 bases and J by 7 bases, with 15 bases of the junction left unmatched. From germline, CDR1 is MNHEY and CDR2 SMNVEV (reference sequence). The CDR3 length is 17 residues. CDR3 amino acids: CASSPLLGGARDGELFF. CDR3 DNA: TGTGCCAGCAGTCCATTACTCGGGGGGGCCAGGGACGGGGAGCTGTTTTTT.

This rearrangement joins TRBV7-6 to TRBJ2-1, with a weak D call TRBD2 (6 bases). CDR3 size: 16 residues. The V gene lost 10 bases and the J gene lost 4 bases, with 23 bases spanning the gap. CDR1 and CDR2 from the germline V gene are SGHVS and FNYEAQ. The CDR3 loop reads CANTLRDGGLYNEQFF. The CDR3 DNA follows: TGTGCCAACACCCTCCGCGACGGGGGACTTTACAATGAGCAGTTCTTC.

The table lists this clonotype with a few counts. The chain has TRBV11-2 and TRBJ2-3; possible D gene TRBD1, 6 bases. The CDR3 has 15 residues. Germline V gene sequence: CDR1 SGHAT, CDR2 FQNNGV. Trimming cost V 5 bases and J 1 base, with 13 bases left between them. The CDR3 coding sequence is TGTGCCAGCAGCGCCCGGACAGTGCGCACAGATACGCAGTATTTT. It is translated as CASSARTVRTDTQYF.

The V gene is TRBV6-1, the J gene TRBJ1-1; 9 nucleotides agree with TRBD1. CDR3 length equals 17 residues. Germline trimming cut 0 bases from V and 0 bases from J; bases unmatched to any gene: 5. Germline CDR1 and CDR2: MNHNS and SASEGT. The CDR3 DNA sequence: TGTGCCAGCAGTGAAGCCGGACAGGGGTACCTGAACACTGAAGCTTTCTTT. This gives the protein CASSEAGQGYLNTEAFF.

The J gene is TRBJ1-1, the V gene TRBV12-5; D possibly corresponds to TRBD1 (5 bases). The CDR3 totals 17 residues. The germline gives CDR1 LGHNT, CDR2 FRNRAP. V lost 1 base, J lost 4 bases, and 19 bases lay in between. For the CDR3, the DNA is TGTGCTAGTGGTTTGGCCCCCAGCCTGGACGGGGGCACTGAAGCTTTCTTT. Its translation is CASGLAPSLDGGTEAFF.

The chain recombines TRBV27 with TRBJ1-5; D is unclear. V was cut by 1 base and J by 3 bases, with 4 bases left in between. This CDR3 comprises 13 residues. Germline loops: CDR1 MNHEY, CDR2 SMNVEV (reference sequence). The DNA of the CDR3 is TGTGCCAGCAGTTTATTCCTCAATCAGCCCCAGCATTTT. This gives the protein CASSLFLNQPQHF.

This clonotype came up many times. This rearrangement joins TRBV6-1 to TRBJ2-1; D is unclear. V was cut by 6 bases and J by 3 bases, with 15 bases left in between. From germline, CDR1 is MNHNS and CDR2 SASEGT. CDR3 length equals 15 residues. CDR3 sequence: CASSDLRAVYNEQFF. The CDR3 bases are TGTGCCAGCAGCGACTTAAGGGCCGTCTACAATGAGCAGTTCTTC.

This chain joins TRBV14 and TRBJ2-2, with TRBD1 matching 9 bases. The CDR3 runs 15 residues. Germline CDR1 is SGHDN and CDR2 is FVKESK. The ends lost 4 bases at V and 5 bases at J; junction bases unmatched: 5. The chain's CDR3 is CASSPRTGVTGELFF. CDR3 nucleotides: TGTGCCAGCAGCCCCCGGACAGGGGTAACCGGGGAGCTGTTTTTT.

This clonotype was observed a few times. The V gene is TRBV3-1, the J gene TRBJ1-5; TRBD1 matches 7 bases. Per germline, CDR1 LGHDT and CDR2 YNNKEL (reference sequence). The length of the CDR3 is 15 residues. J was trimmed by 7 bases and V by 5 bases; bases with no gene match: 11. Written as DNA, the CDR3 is TGTGCCAGCAGCTCTTCCGACAGGGTGGGCCAGCCCCAGCATTTT. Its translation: CASSSSDRVGQPQHF.

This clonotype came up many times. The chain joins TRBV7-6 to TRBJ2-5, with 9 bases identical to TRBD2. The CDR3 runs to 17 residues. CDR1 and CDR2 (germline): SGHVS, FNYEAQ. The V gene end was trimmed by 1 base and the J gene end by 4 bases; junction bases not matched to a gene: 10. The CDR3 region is CASSLVGGGAGGETQYF. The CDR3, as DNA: TGTGCCAGCAGCTTAGTCGGCGGGGGGGCCGGTGGAGAGACCCAGTACTTC.

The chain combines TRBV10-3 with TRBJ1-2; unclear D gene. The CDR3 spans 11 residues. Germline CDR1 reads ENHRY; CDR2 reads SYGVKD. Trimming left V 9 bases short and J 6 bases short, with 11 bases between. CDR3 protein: CAIRRTDGYTF. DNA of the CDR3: TGTGCCATTAGAAGGACGGATGGCTACACCTTC.

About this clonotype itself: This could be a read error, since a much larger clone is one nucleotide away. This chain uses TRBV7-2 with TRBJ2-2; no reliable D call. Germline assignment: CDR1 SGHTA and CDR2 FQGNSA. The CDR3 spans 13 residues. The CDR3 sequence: CASNLKPTGELFF. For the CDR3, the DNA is TGTGCCAGCAACTTAAAACCCACCGGGGAGCTGTTTTTT. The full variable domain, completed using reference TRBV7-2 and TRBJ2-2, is GAGVSQSPSNKVTEKGKDVELRCDPISGHTALYWYRQSLGQGLEFLIYFQGNSAPDKSGLPSDRFSAERTGGSVSTLTIQRTQQEDSAVYLCASNLKPTGELFFGEGSRLTVL.

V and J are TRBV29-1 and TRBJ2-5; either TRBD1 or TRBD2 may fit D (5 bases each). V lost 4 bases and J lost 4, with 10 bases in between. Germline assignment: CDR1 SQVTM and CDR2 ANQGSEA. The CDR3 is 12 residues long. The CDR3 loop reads CSVVGDRETQYF. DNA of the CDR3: TGCAGCGTTGTGGGGGATAGAGAGACCCAGTACTTC.

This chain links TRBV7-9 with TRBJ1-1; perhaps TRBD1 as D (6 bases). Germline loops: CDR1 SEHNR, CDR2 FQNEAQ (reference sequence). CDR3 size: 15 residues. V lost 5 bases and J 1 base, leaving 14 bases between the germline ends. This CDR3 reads CASSATQGGNTEAFF. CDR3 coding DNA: TGTGCCAGCAGCGCGACACAGGGAGGGAACACTGAAGCTTTCTTT. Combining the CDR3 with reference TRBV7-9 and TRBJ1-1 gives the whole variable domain DTGVSQNPRHKITKRGQNVTFRCDPISEHNRLYWYRQTLGQGPEFLTYFQNEAQLEKSRLLSDRFSAERPKGSFSTLEIQRTEQGDSAMYLCASSATQGGNTEAFFGQGTRLTVV.

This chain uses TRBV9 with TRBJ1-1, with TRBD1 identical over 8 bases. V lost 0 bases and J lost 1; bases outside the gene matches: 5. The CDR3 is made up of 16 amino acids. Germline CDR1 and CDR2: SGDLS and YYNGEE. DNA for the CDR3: TGTGCCAGCAGCGTAGGGGGACAGGCGACGAACACTGAAGCTTTCTTT. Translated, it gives CASSVGGQATNTEAFF.

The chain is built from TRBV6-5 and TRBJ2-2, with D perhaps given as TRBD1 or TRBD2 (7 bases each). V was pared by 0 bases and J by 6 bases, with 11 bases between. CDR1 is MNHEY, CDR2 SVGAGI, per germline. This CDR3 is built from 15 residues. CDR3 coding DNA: TGTGCCAGCAGTTACTCGCAGGGGGGGTCCGGGGAGCTGTTTTTT. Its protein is CASSYSQGGSGELFF.

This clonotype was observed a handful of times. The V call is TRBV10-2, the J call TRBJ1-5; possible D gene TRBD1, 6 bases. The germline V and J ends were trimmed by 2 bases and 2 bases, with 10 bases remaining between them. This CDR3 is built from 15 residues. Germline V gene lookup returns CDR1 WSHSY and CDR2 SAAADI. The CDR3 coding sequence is TGCGCCAGCAGTGAGACATACAGGGGCAATCAGCCCCAGCATTTT. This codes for CASSETYRGNQPQHF.

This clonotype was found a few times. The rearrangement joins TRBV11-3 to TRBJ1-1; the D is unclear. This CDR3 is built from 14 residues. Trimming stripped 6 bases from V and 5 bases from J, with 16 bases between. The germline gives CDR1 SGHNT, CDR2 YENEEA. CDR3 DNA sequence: TGTGCCAGCAGTTCCTCCGGCGGGAGGACTGAAGCTTTCTTT. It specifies CASSSSGGRTEAFF.

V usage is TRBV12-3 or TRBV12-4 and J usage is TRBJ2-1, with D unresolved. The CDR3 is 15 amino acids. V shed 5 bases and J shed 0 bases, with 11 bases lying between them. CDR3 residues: CASSPTGDSYNEQFF. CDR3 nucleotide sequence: TGTGCCAGCAGTCCCACTGGCGACTCCTACAATGAGCAGTTCTTC.

The CDR3: CASSQVTGLNYGYTF. The CDR3 DNA sequence: TGTGCCAGCAGCCAAGTGACCGGGTTGAACTATGGCTACACCTTC. The J gene is TRBJ1-2, the V gene TRBV14; D gene ambiguous. Germline V gene lookup returns CDR1 SGHDN and CDR2 FVKESK. This CDR3 is built from 15 residues. V was clipped by 1 base and J by 2 bases, with 11 bases between them.

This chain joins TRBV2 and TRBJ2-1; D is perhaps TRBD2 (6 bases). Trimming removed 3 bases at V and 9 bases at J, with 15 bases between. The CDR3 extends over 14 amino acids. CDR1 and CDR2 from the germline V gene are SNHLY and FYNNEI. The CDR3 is CASSEDGGTVEQFF. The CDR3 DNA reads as TGTGCCAGCAGTGAGGATGGGGGGACGGTTGAGCAGTTCTTC.